This TCR beta chain was identified during a study of shared clonotypes between healthy human individuals. Notes on the study in general: The small donor group covered limited genetic and exposure diversity.

Subsets obtained from CD4+ cells comprised CD45RA+ naive and CD45RA-negative memory cells. With respect to this clone: Its specificity is unknown.

When replicate PCRs were run on sorted subsets, they used about 220 ng DNA, some 33,000 T cell genomes. Sequencing used immunoSEQ multiplex PCR; TCRdb keeps in-frame clones, though not all of them. The table has around 1,000,000 clones, 60% to 85% seen once. The CDR3 consists of 14 residues. Per germline, CDR1 MDHEN and CDR2 SYDVKM. Trimming took 5 bases from V and 0 from J, leaving 10 bases between them. The gene calls are TRBV28 and TRBJ1-2; a possible D gene is TRBD1 (5 bases). Input material: memory CD4+ T cells from PBMCs. Subset meaning: CD45RA-negative fraction. The TCR comes from a man aged 18 to 30 in good health. Some clones in this sample may be carry-over from other donors' samples. This CDR3 is CASSAATANYGYTF. The CDR3 region has the DNA TGTGCCAGCAGTGCCGCGACAGCTAACTATGGCTACACCTTC.